This T cell receptor (beta chain) was observed in a study of T cell responses to AZD1222 COVID-19 vaccine. Profiled with immunoSEQ multiplex PCR; TCRdb holds only in-frame clones, not every one. Among approximately 200,000 clones listed, approximately 94% were seen once. Trimming took off 5 bases at V and 3 bases at J, with 8 bases between the two ends. This CDR3 has 12 residues. Germline loops: CDR1 WNHNN, CDR2 SYGVQD (reference sequence). The genes are TRBV10-1 and TRBJ2-7; D unclear. The receptor was isolated from an adult who received the AZD1222 COVID-19 vaccine. Here the sequenced sample was peripheral blood, taken 28 days after the second AZD1222 dose. CDR3 sequence: CASSPGFYEQYF. Here the CDR3 DNA reads TGCGCCAGCAGTCCCGGATTCTACGAGCAGTACTTC.